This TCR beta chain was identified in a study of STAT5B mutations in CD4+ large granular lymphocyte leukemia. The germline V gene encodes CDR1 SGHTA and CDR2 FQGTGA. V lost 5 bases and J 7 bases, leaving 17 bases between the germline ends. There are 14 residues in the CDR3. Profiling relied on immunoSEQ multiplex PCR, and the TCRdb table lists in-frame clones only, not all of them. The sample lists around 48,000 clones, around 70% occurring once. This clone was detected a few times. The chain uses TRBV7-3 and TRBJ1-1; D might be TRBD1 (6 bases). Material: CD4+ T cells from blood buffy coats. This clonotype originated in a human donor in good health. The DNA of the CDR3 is TGTGCCAGCAGCGCCTACGGGGGGCTGGGTGAAGCTTTCTTT. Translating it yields CASSAYGGLGEAFF.